This T cell receptor beta chain was found in a study of molecular identifiers for immune sequencing clone quantification. This clonotype was detected ten times or more. The CDR3 is 18 residues long. TCRdb used MiXCR to reprocess the PCR reads, holding one entry per CDR3 protein. This sample yields 20,000 to 30,000 distinct CDR3 sequences, of which roughly 17% are seen a single time; more than 0.75% belongs to the top ten. The rearrangement uses TRBV21-1 and TRBJ2-7; TRBD1 is the table's D call and was not checked against the DNA. TRBV21-1 is flagged as a pseudogene. The source of this sequence is a human donor in good health. Some libraries in this study had Jurkat cell RNA spiked in. Material for sequencing was naive CD8+ T cells from blood, with Jurkat cell RNA spiked in. Subset in this sample: FACS-sorted CD8+CD4-CCR7+CD45RA+ naive T cells. CDR3 residues: CASSWVGVGGNSTYEQYF. The CDR3 nucleotides read TGTGCCAGCTCTTGGGTTGGTGTCGGGGGGAATTCTACCTACGAGCAGTACTTC.